A single sample is the source of the 14 T cell receptor beta chains below, sequenced in a study of post-analysis software for immune sequencing data. The antigens these receptors bind are not known. Prepared libraries of TCR beta cDNA carried unique molecular identifiers. Via MiXCR, TCRdb re-called the PCR reads, giving one row per CDR3 protein. This table holds about 200,000 distinct CDR3 sequences, 29% found once. Findings of the study overall: TRBV5-6, TRBV5-1 and TRBV20-1 were among roughly five TRBV segments more frequent in patients than controls.

The material sequenced was blood. The receptors were gathered from a girl between 2 and 17 years old with multiple sclerosis.

To note about this clonotype: A much larger clone differs from this one at a single base, so this may be a read error. The V and J genes are TRBV24-1 and TRBJ2-7, with 11 positions matching TRBD1. V trimming: 4 bases; J trimming: 10 bases; junction bases outside the gene matches: 14. Germline V lookup: CDR1 KGHDR, CDR2 SFDVKD. The CDR3 runs 16 residues. The CDR3 coding sequence is TGTGCCACCAGTGAATCCGGGACAGGGGGTTTGGAGGCCCAGTACTTC. Translation gives CATSESGTGGLEAQYF.

Only one count was recorded for this clonotype. A read error may explain this, as a much larger clone is one base away. This chain joins TRBV20-1 and TRBJ2-5, with 7 bases aligning to TRBD1. The J call is doubtful: the DNA matches TRBJ2-1 better. The CDR3 length is 18 residues. CDR1 DFQATT and CDR2 SNEGSKA come from the germline V gene (reference sequence). The DNA of the CDR3 is TGCAGTGCTAGAAGGGGTTCCGGGGCAGGGGGACAGCAAGAGACCCAGTTCTTC. It translates to CSARRGSGAGGQQETQFF.

This clonotype was observed many times. This chain uses TRBV29-1 with TRBJ1-2; TRBD1 is a possible D gene (6 bases). Germline V gene lookup returns CDR1 SQVTM and CDR2 ANQGSEA. Trimming pared 4 bases from V and 9 bases from J, leaving 21 bases between. The CDR3 sequence is 14 residues long. The CDR3 region is CSVVSLQGPLCYTF. CDR3 in DNA: TGCAGCGTTGTATCACTACAGGGCCCCCTATGCTACACCTTC. Looking up the rest from reference TRBV29-1 and TRBJ1-2 gives the full variable domain: SAVISQKPSRDICQRGTSLTIQCQVDSQVTMMFWYRQQPGQSLTLIATANQGSEATYESGFVIDKFPISRPNLTFSTLTVSNMSPEDSSIYLCSVVSLQGPLCYTFGSGTRLTVV.

The chain is built from TRBV29-1 and TRBJ2-7, with 12 positions matching TRBD1. The V and J ends lost 3 bases and 5 bases, in that order; junction bases with no gene match: 5. The CDR3 runs to 14 residues. Per the germline V gene, CDR1 is SQVTM and CDR2 is ANQGSEA. CDR3 loop: CSVDNGTGGDEQYF. The CDR3 DNA is TGCAGCGTTGACAACGGGACAGGGGGCGACGAGCAGTACTTC.

A word on this clonotype: This may come from a read error, since a much larger clone is one base off. The CDR3 protein is CASSYSGQGAISNQPQHF. CDR3 sequence (DNA): TGTGCCAGCAGTTACTCCGGACAGGGTGCCATTAGCAATCAGCCCCAGCATTTT. V and J are TRBV6-5 and TRBJ1-5, with 8 bases lining up with TRBD1. Trimming removed 0 bases from V and 0 bases from J; junction bases left unmatched: 7. Per germline, CDR1 MNHEY and CDR2 SVGAGI. The CDR3 runs to 18 residues.

The CDR3 loop reads CASSPSGNRQETQYF. The CDR3 DNA reads as TGTGCCAGCAGCCCCTCGGGCAACAGGCAAGAGACCCAGTACTTC. This chain joins TRBV7-2 and TRBJ2-7; tentatively, D is TRBD1 (5 bases). The J call may be incorrect, as the DNA end agrees better with TRBJ2-5. CDR1 and CDR2 from the germline V gene are SGHTA and FQGNSA. This CDR3 contains 15 residues.

This clonotype was observed a handful of times. The chain uses TRBV7-2 and TRBJ2-5; the match to TRBD2 covers 10 bases. CDR1 and CDR2 from the germline V gene are SGHTA and FQGNSA. The CDR3 contains 16 residues. V was pared by 1 base and J by 2 bases, with 4 bases of the junction left unmatched. CDR3 sequence reads: CASSLGSSGGQETQYF. DNA for the CDR3: TGTGCCAGCAGCTTAGGGTCTAGCGGGGGACAAGAGACCCAGTACTTC.

The chain carries TRBV5-5 and TRBJ2-7; unclear D gene. Germline V gene sequence: CDR1 SGHKS, CDR2 YYEKEE (reference sequence). Trimming cost V 2 bases and J 3 bases, with 3 bases left between them. The CDR3 totals 11 residues. This CDR3 reads CASSFVYEQYF. The CDR3 region has the DNA TGTGCCAGCAGCTTCGTCTACGAGCAGTACTTC.

This rearrangement joins TRBV30 to TRBJ1-5; TRBD1 aligns across 7 bases. Trimming took 1 base from V and 1 from J; bases not matched to a gene: 4. This CDR3 comprises 15 residues. Germline-derived CDR1 and CDR2 are GTSNPN and SVGIG (reference sequence). The CDR3 bases are TGTGCCTGGAGTGCAGGGACAGAGAGCAATCAGCCCCAGCATTTT. It specifies CAWSAGTESNQPQHF.

This sequence joins TRBV5-1 and TRBJ2-1; D could derive from TRBD1 or TRBD2 (5 bases each). CDR1 is SGHRS, CDR2 YFSETQ, per germline. The CDR3 covers 15 residues. The V end was cut by 4 bases, the J end by 7 bases, with 18 bases between. The DNA for the CDR3 is TGCGCCAGCAGCCTAACGTTTTGGGGGTATAATGAGCAGTTCTTC. Amino acids: CASSLTFWGYNEQFF. The whole variable domain, filled in from reference TRBV5-1 and TRBJ2-1, reads KAGVTQTPRYLIKTRGQQVTLSCSPISGHRSVSWYQQTPGQGLQFLFEYFSETQRNKGNFPGRFSGRQFSNSRSEMNVSTLELGDSALYLCASSLTFWGYNEQFFGPGTRLTVL.

This clonotype has ten or more counts. The V and J genes are TRBV5-1 and TRBJ2-6; D may match TRBD1 or TRBD2 (5 bases each). Germline V gene sequence: CDR1 SGHRS, CDR2 YFSETQ. The CDR3 contains 16 residues. V was trimmed by 0 bases and J by 4 bases, leaving 11 bases between them. CDR3 sequence: CASSLDGGSGANVLTF. The CDR3 nucleotides read TGCGCCAGCAGCTTGGATGGGGGATCCGGGGCCAACGTCCTGACTTTC.

This clonotype occurred a few times. The CDR3 nucleotides read TGTGCCAGCAGCCTCCGGGGGGGCGAGTACGAGCAGTACTTC. Protein sequence: CASSLRGGEYEQYF. V usage is TRBV5-5 and J usage is TRBJ2-7, with TRBD2 matching over 8 bases. The CDR3 has 14 residues. Trimming took 4 bases from V and 4 from J; bases not matched to a gene: 7. Germline V gives CDR1 SGHKS, CDR2 YYEKEE (reference sequence).

The rearrangement joins TRBV28 to TRBJ1-2, with 8 bases identical to TRBD1. CDR1 and CDR2 (germline): MDHEN, SYDVKM. Germline trimming cut 8 bases from V and 4 bases from J; bases unmatched to any gene: 3. The CDR3 sequence is 12 residues long. The CDR3 nucleotides read TGTGCCAGCGTAACAGGGGGCTATGGCTACACCTTC. It translates to CASVTGGYGYTF.

This clonotype was seen only a few times. The chain joins TRBV12-3 or TRBV12-4 to TRBJ1-2; D may be TRBD1 (6 bases). Between the trimmed V and J ends, which lost 4 bases and 5 bases, there was a span of 11 bases. There are 13 residues in the CDR3. The CDR3 sequence is CASSSYGTYGYTF. The CDR3 DNA is TGTGCCAGCAGTTCTTACGGGACATATGGCTACACCTTC.